This record covers a single TCR beta chain. It has no known antigen specificity. No base quality information exists; no much larger clone differs at one position. The data belong to a study of control samples from healthy donors and cancer patients (dated by TCRdb to between 2020 and 2021). The method behind the library was the immunoSEQ multiplex PCR assay. TCRdb provides this immuneACCESS table in a form limited to in-frame rearrangements. Some clones are lacking; in checked studies, under half of them reflect an unresolved V gene, and why the rest are absent is not known. The sample table shows roughly 40,000 clones, and approximately 90% are seen once. The ten largest clones add up to more than 3% of the sample. Trimming removed 0 bases from V and 0 bases from J, leaving 7 bases between the germline ends. The CDR3 has 15 amino acids, counting the end cysteine and phenylalanine. Solely the CDR3 DNA is kept, with 45 bases framed from the first base. The germline V gene yields SGDLS for CDR1 and YYNGEE for CDR2.

The chain is made from TRBV9 and TRBJ2-4; the D gene is unclear. The clonotype originates from a woman in her forties or fifties in good health. Input material: blood. The CDR3 reads CASSVGRVAKNIQYF. In nucleotides, the sequence is TGTGCCAGCAGCGTAGGGCGCGTAGCCAAAAACATTCAGTACTTC.